This TCR beta chain was documented in a study of blood T cell repertoires in COVID-19 (TCRdb year 2020). Context from the whole study: Samples covering the acute and convalescent phases of COVID-19 were provided by collaborators in the United States, Italy and Spain. The material from the prospective study consisted of cDNA or gDNA derived from T cells, B-cell-depleted T cells, or PBMCs. The dataset comprised deeply sampled blood TCRbeta repertoires from subjects exposed to, actively infected with, or recovered from COVID-19. The repertoires were released in a freely available public database meant as a resource for research on the immune response to SARS-CoV-2. The samples were drawn from two sources: the first 160 participants of the ongoing ImmuneRACE study, and over 950 subjects contributed by 6 global collaborators. The sample metadata nearly always contained a de-identified subject ID, COVID-19 status, age in years and sex. Where available, HLA class I and class II types were obtained from metadata supplied by the sample provider rather than from assay-based typing.

Each collaborating institution followed its own protocols to collect whole blood in K2EDTA tubes. For TCRbeta analysis, collaborators shipped samples as frozen whole blood, isolated PBMCs, or DNA extracted from either of those sample types. Results the study describes overall, beyond this receptor: The quantity of clinical and demographic metadata differed by source and by participant and was supplied without curation.

From the cysteine through the phenylalanine, the CDR3 covers 10 amino acids. The only DNA kept is the CDR3, 30 bases in frame from the first base. Trimming costs V 6 bases and J 4 bases, and their ends lie 4 bases apart. CDR1 and CDR2, looked up from the germline V gene, are MNHEY and SVGAGI. Regarding this clone: Its antigen is not yet known. Base quality data are lacking; no much larger clone is found one base away.

TCRbeta CDR3 regions were amplified from genomic DNA by means of the immunoSEQ Assay, a bias-controlled multiplex PCR. On the study's bioinformatics: The number of nucleated cells in each sample was estimated by amplification of reference gene primers within the assay. To quantify the absolute abundance of each unique TCRbeta CDR3 rearrangement, sequence reads were collapsed and filtered. For each sample, productive Simpson clonality was calculated as the square root of Simpson's diversity index over productive rearrangements. TCRdb carries this immuneACCESS record with in-frame sequences only. Its versions omit some clonotypes, under half of them owing to an unresolved V gene in the studies checked, with the rest unexplained. V and J calls and clone size come straight from that table; D and trimming were deduced from the DNA. The sample profile shows around 200,000 clones; about 90% of them were found once. Under 2% of the sample is held by the ten biggest clonotypes.

The origin of this receptor is a man between 18 and 35 years old with active or convalescent COVID-19. The sample comprised peripheral blood. This sequence uses TRBV6-5 and TRBJ2-7; confidence is insufficient to name the D gene. The CDR3 is CASSGYEQYF. Read as DNA, the sequence is TGTGCCAGCAGCGGTTACGAGCAGTACTTC.